This entry is about one T cell receptor beta chain. Everyone who took part was roughly 18 to 89 years old, and they came from roughly 25 US areas. This sample was included in a study of blood T cell repertoires in COVID-19. About the study: The United States, Italy and Spain provided the acute and convalescent COVID-19 samples. PBMCs, B-cell-depleted T cells, or T cells provided the cDNA or gDNA that made up the material.

CDR3 length equals 17 residues. Germline CDR1 reads WNHNN; CDR2 reads SYGVQD (reference sequence). V gave up 0 bases and J gave up 2 bases; unmatched junction bases: 4. Clones were sequenced by immunoSEQ multiplex PCR, and TCRdb holds only the in-frame ones, with some missing. The sample shows hundreds of thousands of clones, about nine tenths of them seen only once. The TCR originated in a man aged 25 to 40 who had recovered from COVID-19. This chain links TRBV10-1 with TRBJ2-3; 11 bases align to TRBD1. The sample consisted of PBMCs or T cells enriched from blood (not recorded which). This CDR3 reads CASSESGTGGYTDTQYF. The CDR3 DNA reads TGCGCCAGCAGTGAGTCGGGGACAGGGGGTTACACAGATACGCAGTATTTT.